This T cell receptor (beta chain) was captured in a study of CD8+ T cells in alopecia areata listed by TCRdb under 2018. For context, the study as a whole: The study used high-throughput TCRbeta sequencing to examine T cell clonal expansion in alopecia areata, in both the C3H/HeJ mouse model and human patients. On the human side, TCRbeta sequencing was run on scalp tissue and on sorted CD4+ and CD8+ peripheral blood T cells from healthy controls and from alopecia areata patients with either patchy or totalis/universalis disease. Scalp clonality was compared across normal scalp (n=4), patchy alopecia areata scalp (n=8), and alopecia totalis/universalis scalp (n=8). RNA was obtained with the PAXgene miRNA kit for fixed scalp, the miRNeasy kit for PBMCs, and the RNeasy kit for mouse skin. TCRbeta CDR3 regions were amplified by immunoSEQ multiplex PCR using 35 Vbeta forward and 13 Jbeta reverse primers.

Peripheral blood and lesional scalp punch biopsies were obtained from patients with alopecia areata. PBMCs were isolated by density centrifugation and stained for CD3, CD4 and CD8, after which CD4+ and CD8+ T cells were sorted on a FACSAria. Untreated alopecia areata patients were recruited as part of a multicenter biomarker study. Blood CD8+ T cells from a handful of biomarker-study patients were further sorted into NKG2D-low and NKG2D-high fractions. The library was built by means of the immunoSEQ multiplex PCR assay. For TCR sequencing, RNA was extracted from every sample and reverse transcribed into cDNA to serve as template. First-strand cDNA was synthesized using SuperScript III with a 2:1 mix of oligo-dT and random hexamers. A synthetic immune receptor repertoire was used to measure amplification bias, and any remaining bias was corrected computationally. As for the original processing: Raw reads were preprocessed to remove errors, and CDR3 was defined according to IMGT conventions as the region from the conserved cysteine to phenylalanine. Clonality was computed by normalizing Shannon entropy by log2 of the number of productive unique TCRs and subtracting the result from 1. Whether scalp clones were CD4 or CD8 was inferred by matching scalp TCRbeta sequences against CD4 and CD8 repertoires sorted from blood. TCRdb retrieved this table from immuneACCESS and kept in-frame rearrangements only. Not all clones are present; in checked studies, unresolved V genes account for under half, and no reason is known for the remainder. That table furnishes V, J and clone size, whereas the DNA furnished D and trimming. The sample table shows around 120,000 clones, and around 50% are seen once. Together, the top ten hold roughly a tenth of the sample.

CDR1 and CDR2, per the germline V gene (reference sequence), are MNHEY and SMNVEV. Counted from cysteine to phenylalanine, this CDR3 has 14 amino acids. The read is trimmed to its CDR3 DNA, 42 bases read in frame from base 1. The V end loses 3 bases and the J end loses 7 bases, and a stretch of 12 bases separates them. The investigation overall reported the following: Compared with mice, TCR sequences shared between patients were less clear, possibly partly because of HLA diversity across the patient population. Lesional scalp, especially in alopecia totalis/universalis, showed higher clonality and more expanded CD8+ clones than normal scalp, suggesting antigenic drive. Unlike mouse skin, which is dominated by gammadelta T cells, normal human skin has resident alphabeta T cells that are also sequenced, and this complicates analysis of the scalp TCR repertoire.

With respect to this clone: The clone's antigen remains unknown. Base quality data are lacking; no much larger clone is found one base away.

The receptor chain draws on TRBV27 and TRBJ2-2; there is no confident call for the D gene. The specimen sequenced was NKG2D-low CD8+ T cells sorted from blood. The cell subset or site tag for this specimen amounts to: sorted CD8+ NKG2D-low blood T cells. The TCR was taken from a human donor with alopecia areata. The bases are TGTGCCAGCAGTTTCCGTGAAGTCGTCGGGGAGCTGTTTTTT. This translates into CASSFREVVGELFF.